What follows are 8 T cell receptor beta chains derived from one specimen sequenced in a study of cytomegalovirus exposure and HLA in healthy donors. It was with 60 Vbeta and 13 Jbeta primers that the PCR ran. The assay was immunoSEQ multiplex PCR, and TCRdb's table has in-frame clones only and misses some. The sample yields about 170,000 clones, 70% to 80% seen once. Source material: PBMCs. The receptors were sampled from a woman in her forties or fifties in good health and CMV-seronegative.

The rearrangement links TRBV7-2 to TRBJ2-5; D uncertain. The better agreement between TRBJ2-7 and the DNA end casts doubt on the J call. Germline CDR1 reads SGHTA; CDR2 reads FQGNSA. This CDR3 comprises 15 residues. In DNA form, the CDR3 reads TGTGCCAGCAGCTCAAAACCATCGGGTTATGGCGAGCAGTACTTC. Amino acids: CASSSKPSGYGEQYF.

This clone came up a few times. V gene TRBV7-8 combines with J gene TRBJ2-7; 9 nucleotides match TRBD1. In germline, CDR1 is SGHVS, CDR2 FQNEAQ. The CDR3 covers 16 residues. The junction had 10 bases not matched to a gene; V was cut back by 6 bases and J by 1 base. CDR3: CASRYNRDRASYEQYF. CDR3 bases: TGTGCCAGCAGATATAACCGGGACAGGGCTTCCTACGAGCAGTACTTC.

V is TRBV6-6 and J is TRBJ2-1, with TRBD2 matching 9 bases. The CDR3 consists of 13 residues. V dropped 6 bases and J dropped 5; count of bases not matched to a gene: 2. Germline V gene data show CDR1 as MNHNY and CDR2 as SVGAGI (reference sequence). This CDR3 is CASSRTSDNEQFF. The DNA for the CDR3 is TGTGCCAGCAGCCGGACTAGCGACAATGAGCAGTTCTTC.

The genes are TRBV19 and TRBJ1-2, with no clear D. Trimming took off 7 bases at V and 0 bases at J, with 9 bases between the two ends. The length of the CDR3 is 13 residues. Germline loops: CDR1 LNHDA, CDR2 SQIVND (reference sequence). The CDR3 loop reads CASKQLTNYGYTF. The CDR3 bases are TGTGCCAGTAAACAGCTCACTAACTATGGCTACACCTTC.

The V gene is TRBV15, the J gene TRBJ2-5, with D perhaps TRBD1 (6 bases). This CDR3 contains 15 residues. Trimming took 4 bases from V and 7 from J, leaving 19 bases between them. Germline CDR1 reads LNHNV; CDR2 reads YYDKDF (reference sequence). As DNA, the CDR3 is TGTGCCACCAGCACCAGACAGGTCGCGGATAGGACCCAGTACTTC. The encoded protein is CATSTRQVADRTQYF.

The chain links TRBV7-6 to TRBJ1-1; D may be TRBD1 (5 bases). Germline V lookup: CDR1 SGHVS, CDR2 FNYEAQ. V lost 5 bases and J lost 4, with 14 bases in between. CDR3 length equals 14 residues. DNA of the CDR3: TGTGCCAGCAGCCCGGGGGTATTCGGCACTGAAGCTTTCTTT. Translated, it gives CASSPGVFGTEAFF.

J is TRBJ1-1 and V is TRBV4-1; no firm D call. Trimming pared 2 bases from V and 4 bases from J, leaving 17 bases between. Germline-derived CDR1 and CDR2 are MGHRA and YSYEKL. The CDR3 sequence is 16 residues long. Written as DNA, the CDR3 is TGCGCCAGCAGCCAATCCCCCTCCGGGAGGTTCACTGAAGCTTTCTTT. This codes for CASSQSPSGRFTEAFF.

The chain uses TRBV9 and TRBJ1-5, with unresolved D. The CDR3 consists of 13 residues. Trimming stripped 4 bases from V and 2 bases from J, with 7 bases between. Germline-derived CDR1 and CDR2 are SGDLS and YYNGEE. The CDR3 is CASSPQGNQPQHF. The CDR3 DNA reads TGTGCCAGCAGCCCGCAGGGCAATCAGCCCCAGCATTTT.